The 9 T cell receptor beta chains in this list originate from one sample, sequenced in a study of Ad26.COV2.S vaccination and SARS-CoV-2 variants. Profiling relied on immunoSEQ multiplex PCR, and the TCRdb table lists in-frame clones only, not all of them. The sample includes some 420,000 clones, approximately 90% seen only once; the top ten take 3.6%. As to treatment: roughly 19 received Ad26.COV2.S at low or high dose, single or two shots; five or six received placebo; per-sample allocation not given. Day 63 after the first injection of vaccine or placebo was the sampling time. The source was peripheral blood, collected in a trial of Ad26.COV2.S vaccine versus placebo. The receptors derive from a person aged 18-65 years who received the Ad26.COV2.S COVID-19 vaccine or a placebo.

This chain links TRBV7-2 with TRBJ2-2; D is unresolved. Germline values: CDR1 SGHTA, CDR2 FQGNSA. The CDR3 runs 15 residues. V dropped 5 bases and J dropped 0 bases, with 10 bases sitting between them. CDR3 nucleotide sequence: TGTGCCAGCAGCCCTGTTACAGCGAACACCGGGGAGCTGTTTTTT. Protein product: CASSPVTANTGELFF.

This chain joins TRBV2 and TRBJ1-1; D gene uncertain. The germline CDR1 and CDR2 sequences are SNHLY and FYNNEI. The CDR3 is made up of 14 amino acids. Between the trimmed V and J ends, which lost 6 bases and 1 base, there was a span of 12 bases. The CDR3 bases are TGTGCCAGCAGATTTCAGAACGAGAACACTGAAGCTTTCTTT. Protein: CASRFQNENTEAFF. Drawing the rest from reference TRBV2 and TRBJ1-1, the complete variable domain is EPEVTQTPSHQVTQMGQEVILRCVPISNHLYFYWYRQILGQKVEFLVSFYNNEISEKSEIFDDQFSVERPDGSNFTLKIRSTKLEDSAMYFCASRFQNENTEAFFGQGTRLTVV.

In the case of this clone: The same CDR3 can be traced to other DNA sequences in this sample. This chain connects TRBV9 to TRBJ2-7; D is perhaps TRBD2 (5 bases). The germline V gene encodes CDR1 SGDLS and CDR2 YYNGEE. CDR3 length equals 14 residues. V gave up 0 bases and J gave up 2 bases, with 9 bases separating them. CDR3 residues: CASSVGEGPYEQYF. CDR3 DNA sequence: TGTGCCAGCAGCGTAGGAGAGGGTCCCTACGAGCAGTACTTC. Together with reference TRBV9 and TRBJ2-7, the CDR3 gives the full variable domain: DSGVTQTPKHLITATGQRVTLRCSPRSGDLSVYWYQQSLDQGLQFLIQYYNGEERAKGNILERFSAQQFPDLHSELNLSSLELGDSALYFCASSVGEGPYEQYFGPGTRLTVT.

The J gene is TRBJ1-4, the V gene TRBV19; a possible D gene is TRBD1 (6 bases). The germline CDR1 and CDR2 sequences are LNHDA and SQIVND (reference sequence). There are 17 residues in the CDR3. The germline V and J ends were trimmed by 8 bases and 0 bases, with 19 bases remaining between them. The CDR3 here is CASADTGRWATNEKLFF. The DNA of the CDR3 is TGTGCCAGTGCGGATACAGGGAGGTGGGCAACTAATGAAAAACTGTTTTTT.

J is TRBJ1-6 and V is TRBV25-1, with D unclear. CDR3 length: 13 residues. Germline lookup yields CDR1 MGHDK and CDR2 SYGVNS. V was clipped by 5 bases and J by 10 bases, with 12 bases between them. The CDR3 region is CASSRGRLSPLHF. CDR3 nucleotides: TGTGCCAGCAGTAGAGGTAGGCTGTCACCCCTCCACTTT.

The chain joins TRBV11-1 to TRBJ2-5; D is unresolved. This CDR3 comprises 11 residues. From germline, CDR1 is SGHAT and CDR2 FQDESV (reference sequence). The ends were cut back, 5 bases at V and 5 bases at J, with 6 bases in the middle. Here the CDR3 DNA reads TGTGCCAGCAGCCCCCGGGAGACCCAGTACTTC. Its protein product is CASSPRETQYF.

This rearrangement joins TRBV19 to TRBJ2-5; 7 bases fit TRBD2. Germline V CDR1 and CDR2: LNHDA, SQIVND (reference sequence). The length of the CDR3 is 16 residues. The junction had 11 bases not matched to a gene; V was cut back by 2 bases and J by 5 bases. In DNA, the CDR3 is TGTGCCAGTAGTATAATCCCAGCGGGGAGGCCTGAGACCCAGTACTTC. It translates to CASSIIPAGRPETQYF.

The chain links TRBV7-2 to TRBJ2-6; 7 bases are a match to TRBD2. Germline-derived CDR1 and CDR2 are SGHTA and FQGNSA. The junction had 5 bases not matched to a gene; V was cut back by 5 bases and J by 4 bases. This CDR3 spans 15 amino acids. The CDR3, as DNA: TGTGCCAGCAGCGCGGGAGCCGCCGGGGCCAACGTCCTGACTTTC. It yields the protein CASSAGAAGANVLTF.

This chain uses TRBV12-3 or TRBV12-4 with TRBJ2-7; TRBD1 might be the D (6 bases). The CDR3 length is 13 residues. V was clipped by 2 bases and J by 2 bases, with 7 bases between them. The CDR3 nucleotides are TGTGCCAGCAGTTTAACAGGGCCCTACGAGCAGTACTTC. Residues: CASSLTGPYEQYF.